This TCR beta chain was observed in a study of response to subunit inactivated influenza vaccine. Study findings and constraints: The authors put forward the suggestion that each seasonal influenza vaccination may bring in only a limited number of new T cells.

In this sample, this clonotype turned up a few times. Its specificity is not known. From the RT-PCR reads, TCRdb called clonotypes with MiXCR, one entry per CDR3 protein. The table shows 500,000 to 650,000 distinct CDR3 sequences, with about 7.6% occurring only once. The CDR3 spans 15 residues. The germline gives CDR1 LGHDT, CDR2 YNNKEL (reference sequence). V shed 4 bases, J shed 7 bases, and the junction held 7 bases outside the gene matches. The sample consisted of PBMCs from blood, taken roughly 24 months after vaccination. The rearrangement uses TRBV3-1 and TRBJ2-2; 9 bases map to TRBD1. The origin of this receptor is a man between 50 and 75 years old who received an inactivated influenza vaccine. Here the CDR3 reads CASSRAGQGIGELFF. CDR3 coding DNA: TGTGCCAGCAGCCGAGCGGGACAGGGAATCGGGGAGCTGTTTTTT.